Below are 4 T cell receptor beta chains sequenced from a single sample in a study of blood T cell repertoires in COVID-19. Using immunoSEQ multiplex PCR, the repertoire was profiled, and TCRdb retains in-frame clones only, with some absent. Of 250,000 to 350,000 clones detected, roughly 90% appear once; the ten largest clones hold about 1%. The sample comprised PBMCs or T cells enriched from blood (not recorded which). The origin of the receptors is a woman in her thirties who had recovered from COVID-19.

The chain uses TRBV24-1 and TRBJ1-2; D is possibly TRBD1 (6 bases). Germline loops: CDR1 KGHDR, CDR2 SFDVKD. This CDR3 has 14 residues. V was shortened by 3 bases and J by 4 bases, with 11 bases between the two germline ends. DNA for the CDR3: TGTGCCACCAGTGATCGGACAGCCCGCTATGGCTACACCTTC. Amino acid sequence: CATSDRTARYGYTF.

The rearrangement joins TRBV20-1 to TRBJ2-1; a possible D gene is TRBD2 (6 bases). Trimming took 4 bases from V and 10 from J, leaving 11 bases between them. Per germline, CDR1 DFQATT and CDR2 SNEGSKA (reference sequence). The CDR3 consists of 11 residues. The CDR3 reads CSATLGGEQFF. DNA for the CDR3: TGCAGTGCTACCCTGGGAGGCGAGCAGTTCTTC.

The CDR3 bases are TGTGCCAGCAGCTTAAGTAAACAGGTTGAGCAGTACTTC. Its translation is CASSLSKQVEQYF. This sequence joins TRBV11-2 and TRBJ2-7; D is possibly TRBD1 (5 bases). The CDR3 totals 13 residues. Germline assignment: CDR1 SGHAT and CDR2 FQNNGV. Trimming cost V 2 bases and J 7 bases, with 12 bases left between them.

Concerning this clone: One end of the junction does not line up with germline, which may come from a read error. The genes are TRBV29-1 and TRBJ2-7; TRBD1 matches 11 bases. This CDR3 spans 14 amino acids. The V gene's germline CDR1 is SQVTM and CDR2 ANQGSEA. The CDR3 sequence is CSVEGTGGVYEQYF. The DNA of the CDR3 is TGCAGCGTAGAAGGGACAGGGGGAGTCTACGAGCAGTACTTC.